This TCR beta chain was identified in a study of blood T cells in healthy people across ages. Study-level findings and limits: Naive and antigen-experienced cells were not separated, limiting conclusive comparison. Higher naive T cell percentage went strongly together with higher TCR beta diversity. Age showed a roughly linear inverse relationship with TCR beta diversity per million T cells.

The second PCR ran about 6 to 11 cycles with a sample-barcoded 5' primer and J-beta primers. TCRdb itself ran the 5' RACE reads through MiXCR, one entry per CDR3 protein. The sample shows about 640,000 distinct CDR3 sequences, under 70% of them seen only once. Comment on this clonotype: Its antigen is undetermined.

The CDR3 runs to 15 residues. A minimum of 7 million PBMCs was isolated per sample. The chain employs TRBV21-1 and TRBJ2-7; TRBD1, as called in the table, went unchecked against the DNA. TRBV21-1 represents a pseudogene. Sequencing was performed on blood. The receptor comes from a man aged 60-69 years in good health. CDR3 protein: CAGSARGTAPYEQYF. CDR3 DNA: TGTGCCGGCAGCGCCCGCGGTACAGCACCCTACGAGCAGTACTTC.